The present TCR beta chain was sequenced within a study of blood T cells in healthy people across ages (dated by TCRdb to the mid-2010s). For context, the study as a whole: In model experiments, roughly one uniquely barcoded TCR beta cDNA molecule per two T cells was captured by template switching. The study measured age-related changes in TCR beta repertoire diversity using deep sequencing normalized with unique cDNA molecular identifiers. Four age groups were formed from the donors: young (average approximately 15 years), middle-aged (approximately 40), aged (about 62) and long-lived (less than 85). To avoid experimental bias, donors of different ages were randomly spread across the sequencing lanes. The study analyzed two additional independent replicas of 1 million unique cDNA reads from the same blood draw for two donors, one aged 18 to 29 and one aged 80 or older.

Here is what the overall study found, with its caveats: Bulk unsorted PBMC profiling prevented conclusive comparison of naive and antigen-experienced compartments. Compared with the aged group, the long-lived group had more naive CD4+ T cells, fewer expanded clones and increased TCR diversity, a pattern suggesting age selection. Donor CMV infection status was unknown, potentially confounding age-related changes in expanded clonotypes. Observed TCR beta diversity correlated strongly with the percentage of naive T cells measured by flow cytometry. Observed TCR beta diversity per million T cells fell roughly linearly with age, and a significant reduction was already apparent by age roughly 40. Estimates of total diversity based on one million sequenced T cells were regarded as lower bounds and as underestimates.

The library was made by 5' RACE. Sequencing was carried out with an Illumina HiSeq 2500. The second PCR ran for roughly 7 to 12 cycles and used a J-beta primer mix along with a sample-barcoded 5' primer. A unique molecular identifier was introduced onto each TCR beta cDNA molecule by a template-switch 5' adaptor carrying 12 random nucleotides. Each sample yielded at least 3 million CDR3-containing paired-end reads. All of the RNA was converted into first-strand cDNA using the Mint cDNA synthesis kit, with a TRBC-specific oligonucleotide serving as the primer. After uracil-DNA glycosylase treatment, a first 18-cycle PCR used universal primers M1SS and BC2_uni_R on all cDNA. In the paper's pipeline: Normalization of each sample was performed by random selection of 1 million high-quality reads, each carrying a distinct molecular identifier. Reads with shared molecular identifiers were discarded instead of being binned into consensus sequences. CDR3 identification, clonotype clustering and error correction used MiTCR with a Q25 quality threshold and the strictest error-elimination algorithm. A nonparametric unseen species model with Euler transformation was used to estimate lower-bound total TCR beta diversity. The raw public data were reprocessed by TCRdb itself: fastp quality trimming at Q25, MiXCR clonotype calling, in-frame beta chains only. Every distinct CDR3 protein forms one entry, paired with its most common genes and DNA. These V and J calls rely on TCRdb rather than the paper's analysis. Within this sample are approximately 1,000,000 distinct CDR3 sequences, with more than 35% of them counted one time only. In total, the top ten clones hold approximately 17% of the sample.

As regards this clonotype: Its specific antigen is unknown. It has no much larger one-base neighbor in the sample; base qualities were not kept.

Systemically healthy Caucasian individuals from Russia, 35 to 40 in total and aged about 6 to 95 years, were included as donors. About 10 milliliters of peripheral blood were drawn from each donor into EDTA-treated Vacutainer tubes. PBMCs were isolated by Ficoll-Paque density-gradient centrifugation, with at least 6 million obtained per sample. Trizol reagent was used to extract total RNA from PBMCs, with at least 5 micrograms per sample. Naive CD45RAhigh/CD27high T cell percentages were measured by flow cytometry on a PBMC aliquot from every donor. V lost 4 bases and J lost 4 bases; the stretch between them is 20 bases long. As encoded in the germline V gene (reference sequence), CDR1 is MNHEY while CDR2 is SMNVEV. The CDR3 measures 16 amino acids from cysteine to phenylalanine. Here the CDR3 DNA is all that survives: 48 bases in frame from base 1.

The source material was blood. The receptor's source is a woman in her sixties in good health. The V gene is TRBV27 and the J gene is TRBJ2-7; the D region may be TRBD1 or TRBD2, each matching 5 bases equally. This receptor has the CDR3 CASSYSGTRQIYEQYF. The nucleotide sequence reads TGTGCCAGCAGTTACTCCGGGACCAGACAGATTTACGAGCAGTACTTC.